The 9 T cell receptor beta chains below were found in one sample sequenced in a study of beta chain features in type 1 diabetes. The investigators reverse transcribed all of the isolated RNA, so they sequenced expressed TCRB transcripts. Sequencing was performed with immunoSEQ multiplex PCR; in TCRdb, only in-frame clones are kept and a portion is missing. This table has 620,000 or so clones, roughly 16% appearing once. Sample: naive CD4+ T cells from blood. Receptors were obtained from a man younger than 35 in good health.

This clone was detected only a few times. Other DNA sequences in this specimen translate into the identical CDR3. The chain is built from TRBV9 and TRBJ2-6, with D unresolved. The V gene lost 0 bases and the J gene lost 1 base, with 5 bases spanning the gap. The CDR3 contains 15 residues. In germline, CDR1 is SGDLS, CDR2 YYNGEE. CDR3 protein: CASSVGGSGANVLTF. CDR3 in DNA: TGTGCCAGCAGCGTAGGGGGATCTGGGGCCAACGTCCTGACTTTC.

The chain employs TRBV4-3 and TRBJ2-3; 7 nucleotides line up with TRBD1. The germline V gene encodes CDR1 LGHNA and CDR2 YSLEER. Losses at the gene ends were 3 bases for V and 1 base for J; bases not matched to a gene: 4. The CDR3 has 15 residues. In DNA form, the CDR3 reads TGCGCCAGCAGCCACGAAGGGACAGGCACAGATACGCAGTATTTT. Protein sequence: CASSHEGTGTDTQYF.

This clone was seen more than once but under ten times. The rearrangement uses TRBV13 and TRBJ1-3, with 7 bases aligning to TRBD1. Per germline, CDR1 PRHDT and CDR2 FYEKMQ (reference sequence). J lost 1 base, V lost 2 bases, and 11 bases had no gene match. This CDR3 has 18 residues. CDR3 loop: CASSLSTDRALSGNTIYF. CDR3 coding DNA: TGTGCCAGCAGCTTATCCACAGACAGGGCCTTATCTGGAAACACCATATATTTT. Complete variable domain (other parts from reference TRBV13 and TRBJ1-3): AAGVIQSPRHLIKEKRETATLKCYPIPRHDTVYWYQQGPGQDPQFLISFYEKMQSDKGSIPDRFSAQQFSDYHSELNMSSLELGDSALYFCASSLSTDRALSGNTIYFGEGSWLTVV.

This rearrangement joins TRBV18 to TRBJ2-3; no definite D call. The ends were cut back, 1 base at V and 6 bases at J, with 14 bases in the middle. CDR1 is KGHSH, CDR2 LQKENI, per germline. The CDR3 is 15 amino acids. The CDR3 sequence is CASSPLRLSFDTQYF. CDR3 DNA sequence: TGTGCCAGCTCACCACTTCGCTTGTCGTTCGATACGCAGTATTTT.

There are a few counts of this clone. Other DNA sequences in this sample translate to the same CDR3. The gene calls are TRBV20-1 and TRBJ2-5; D is uncertain. This CDR3 region has 9 residues. Germline V gives CDR1 DFQATT, CDR2 SNEGSKA (reference sequence). V lost 3 bases and J lost 5, with 1 base in between. DNA of the CDR3: TGCAGTGCTAGGGAGACCCAGTACTTC. Translated, it gives CSARETQYF.

This clone was picked up a small number of times. The CDR3 sequence is CASSRVKGPYYGETQYF. The CDR3 DNA sequence: TGTGCCAGCAGCCGTGTGAAGGGACCCTACTATGGGGAGACCCAGTACTTC. The chain employs TRBV7-9 and TRBJ2-5; D tentatively fits TRBD1 or TRBD2 (5 bases each). Germline V gene sequence: CDR1 SEHNR, CDR2 FQNEAQ (reference sequence). V shed 5 bases and J shed 5 bases, with 24 bases lying between them. The CDR3 contains 17 residues.

This clone came up a few times. DNA of the CDR3: TGTGCCAGCAGCTTGCCGGGCTCCTACAATGAGCAGTTCTTC. This gives the protein CASSLPGSYNEQFF. The rearrangement links TRBV5-5 to TRBJ2-1; D remains unclear. V dropped 1 base and J dropped 0 bases, with 5 bases sitting between them. The germline V gene encodes CDR1 SGHKS and CDR2 YYEKEE (reference sequence). This CDR3 region has 14 residues.

Remarks on this clone: Different DNA sequences within this sample yield the same CDR3. This sequence joins TRBV5-1 and TRBJ2-1, with unresolved D. Germline assignment: CDR1 SGHRS and CDR2 YFSETQ. V was shortened by 5 bases and J by 0 bases, with 6 bases between the two germline ends. The CDR3 sequence is 13 residues long. CDR3 residues: CASRTDSYNEQFF. CDR3 nucleotide sequence: TGCGCCAGCAGGACGGACTCCTACAATGAGCAGTTCTTC.

This clone appeared a few times. The chain combines TRBV2 with TRBJ2-7; 9 bases agree with TRBD1. Germline V CDR1 and CDR2: SNHLY, FYNNEI. This CDR3 is built from 15 residues. The V segment lost 6 bases and the J segment 6 bases; nucleotides outside the gene matches: 12. DNA for the CDR3: TGTGCCAGCAGAGGAGGGAACAGGGGGCCCCTCGAGCAGTACTTC. Protein: CASRGGNRGPLEQYF.